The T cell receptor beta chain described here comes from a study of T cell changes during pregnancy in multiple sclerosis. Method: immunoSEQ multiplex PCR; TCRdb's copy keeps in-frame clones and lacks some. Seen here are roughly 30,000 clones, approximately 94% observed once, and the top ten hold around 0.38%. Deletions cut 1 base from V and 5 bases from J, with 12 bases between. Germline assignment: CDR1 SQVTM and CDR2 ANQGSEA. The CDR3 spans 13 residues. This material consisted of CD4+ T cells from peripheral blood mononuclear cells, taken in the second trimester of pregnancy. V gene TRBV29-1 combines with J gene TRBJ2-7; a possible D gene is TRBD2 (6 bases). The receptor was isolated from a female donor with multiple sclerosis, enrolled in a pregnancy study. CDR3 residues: CSVEAGVVNEQYF. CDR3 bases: TGCAGCGTTGAAGCGGGAGTGGTAAACGAGCAGTACTTC.